The next 17 T cell receptor beta chains were all read from a single sample in a study of cytomegalovirus exposure and HLA in healthy donors. Assay used: immunoSEQ multiplex PCR; TCRdb lists only in-frame clones, some missing. The table lists about 160,000 clones, 80% to 90% of them singletons, with around 2.3% in the top ten. Sequenced material: PBMCs. The receptors come from a woman younger than 35 in good health and CMV-seronegative.

This clone was seen a single time. The rearrangement links TRBV29-1 to TRBJ2-2; TRBD1 agrees at 7 bases. Looked up from germline, CDR1 is SQVTM and CDR2 is ANQGSEA. This CDR3 is 14 amino acids long. The V and J ends lost 6 bases and 0 bases, in that order; junction bases with no gene match: 4. For the CDR3, the DNA is TGCAGCGTACCGGGACAGCCGAACACCGGGGAGCTGTTTTTT. Translated: CSVPGQPNTGELFF.

The chain combines TRBV18 with TRBJ1-2; a weak D match, TRBD1 (6 bases). CDR3 length: 14 amino acids. Germline-derived CDR1 and CDR2 are KGHSH and LQKENI. V gave up 7 bases and J gave up 0 bases, with 12 bases separating them. The CDR3 DNA is TGTGCCAGCTTTACAGGGCTATCTAACTATGGCTACACCTTC. Its protein is CASFTGLSNYGYTF.

The V and J genes are TRBV6-4 and TRBJ1-2; D may be TRBD1 (5 bases). The CDR3 sequence is 13 residues long. CDR1 MRHNA and CDR2 SNTAGT come from the germline V gene. V lost 3 bases to trimming and J lost 5 bases, with 10 bases between them. The CDR3 DNA reads TGTGCCAGCAGTGAAGGGACTCATTATGGCTACACCTTC. Encoded protein: CASSEGTHYGYTF.

This chain uses TRBV15 with TRBJ1-4, with 12 bases matching TRBD1. CDR3 length equals 18 residues. V trimming: 5 bases; J trimming: 6 bases; junction bases outside the gene matches: 13. The V gene's germline CDR1 is LNHNV and CDR2 YYDKDF (reference sequence). The CDR3 DNA is TGTGCCACCAGCGGATACCGGGACAGGGGGCAATGGGATGAAAAACTGTTTTTT. Protein sequence: CATSGYRDRGQWDEKLFF.

The chain uses TRBV6-5 and TRBJ2-7, with D possibly matching TRBD1 (6 bases). V was shortened by 2 bases and J by 4 bases, with 15 bases between the two germline ends. CDR3 length: 15 amino acids. Germline-derived CDR1 and CDR2 are MNHEY and SVGAGI. The CDR3 nucleotides are TGTGCCAGCAGTTACGGCAGGGGAAATCGATACGAGCAGTACTTC. Encoded protein: CASSYGRGNRYEQYF.

This sequence joins TRBV12-5 and TRBJ1-3, with 9 bases fitting TRBD1. The length of the CDR3 is 14 residues. Germline V lookup: CDR1 LGHNT, CDR2 FRNRAP. V trimming: 7 bases; J trimming: 8 bases; junction bases outside the gene matches: 9. CDR3 sequence (DNA): TGTGCTAGTGCCCGACAGGGGGAGGAGGACACCATATATTTT. Translating gives CASARQGEEDTIYF.

This clone has only one observation. The rearrangement joins TRBV7-2 to TRBJ1-2; possibly TRBD1 for D (6 bases). The V end was cut by 4 bases, the J end by 0 bases, with 12 bases between. The CDR3 sequence is 15 residues long. CDR1 and CDR2 from the germline V gene are SGHTA and FQGNSA. The CDR3 DNA reads TGTGCCAGCAGCTCGCGGACAGCTTCTAACTATGGCTACACCTTC. Its translation: CASSSRTASNYGYTF.

The chain links TRBV5-6 to TRBJ2-1, with 9 bases matching TRBD1. V lost 3 bases to trimming and J lost 15 bases; unmatched junction nucleotides: 16. Germline CDR1 reads SGHDT; CDR2 reads YYEEEE. The CDR3 runs to 15 residues. The CDR3 reads CASSWRDRDFPRPFF. In nucleotides, the CDR3 is TGTGCCAGCAGCTGGAGGGACAGGGATTTTCCTAGGCCGTTCTTC.

This chain links TRBV7-3 with TRBJ2-3; D call uncertain. Germline V gene lookup returns CDR1 SGHTA and CDR2 FQGTGA. This CDR3 is built from 15 residues. The V gene lost 0 bases and the J gene lost 5 bases, with 12 bases spanning the gap. The CDR3, as DNA: TGTGCCAGCAGCTTAACGCCCAGGTTAGGAGATACGCAGTATTTT. Its protein is CASSLTPRLGDTQYF.

The chain combines TRBV6-5 with TRBJ1-6; no definite D call. Trimming removed 7 bases from V and 3 bases from J, with 13 bases in between. The germline V gene encodes CDR1 MNHEY and CDR2 SVGAGI. The CDR3 totals 15 residues. The CDR3, as DNA: TGTGCCAGCAACCCGAGATTCCGCTATAATTCACCCCTCCACTTT. This codes for CASNPRFRYNSPLHF.

V gene TRBV18 combines with J gene TRBJ1-5, with TRBD1 identical over 9 bases. Germline V gives CDR1 KGHSH, CDR2 LQKENI. Trimming cost V 6 bases and J 3 bases; bases outside gene matches: 12. CDR3 size: 17 residues. The CDR3 coding sequence is TGTGCCAGCTCCCCTAACCCCCGGGACAGGGACAATCAGCCCCAGCATTTT. Its translation: CASSPNPRDRDNQPQHF.

V usage is TRBV5-1 and J usage is TRBJ2-6, with D unresolved. The length of the CDR3 is 15 residues. CDR1 is SGHRS and CDR2 is YFSETQ in the germline V gene. V was trimmed by 8 bases and J by 4 bases, leaving 16 bases between them. The CDR3 nucleotides read TGCGCCAGTAGACAATCGGAAGGAGGGGCCAACGTCCTGACTTTC. It codes for CASRQSEGGANVLTF.

This rearrangement joins TRBV4-1 to TRBJ2-4; maybe TRBD2 (8 bases). The germline V gene encodes CDR1 MGHRA and CDR2 YSYEKL. V lost 4 bases, J lost 1 base, and 26 bases lay in between. The CDR3 is 20 amino acids. The CDR3 region has the DNA TGCGCCAGCAGCCCGGGGGGGGCTGACAGGGCAAACTCGGCCAAAAACATTCAGTACTTC. Residues: CASSPGGADRANSAKNIQYF.

This clone appeared once. Here the CDR3 reads CASSQVYSSYEQYF. The CDR3 DNA sequence: TGCGCCAGCAGCCAAGTGTACAGCTCCTACGAGCAGTACTTC. This rearrangement joins TRBV4-1 to TRBJ2-7, with D unclear. Germline V gives CDR1 MGHRA, CDR2 YSYEKL. Trimming cost V 1 base and J 0 bases, with 7 bases left between them. The length of the CDR3 is 14 residues.

V and J are TRBV5-1 and TRBJ2-6; D unresolved. Germline V gene data show CDR1 as SGHRS and CDR2 as YFSETQ. V was shortened by 0 bases and J by 1 base, with 8 bases between the two germline ends. CDR3 size: 16 residues. CDR3 sequence reads: CASSLAGPSGANVLTF. The CDR3 DNA follows: TGCGCCAGCAGCTTGGCAGGCCCGTCTGGGGCCAACGTCCTGACTTTC. The variable domain in full, completed from reference TRBV5-1 and TRBJ2-6, reads KAGVTQTPRYLIKTRGQQVTLSCSPISGHRSVSWYQQTPGQGLQFLFEYFSETQRNKGNFPGRFSGRQFSNSRSEMNVSTLELGDSALYLCASSLAGPSGANVLTFGAGSRLTVL.

The V gene is TRBV7-3, the J gene TRBJ1-1; D unresolved. Germline assignment: CDR1 SGHTA and CDR2 FQGTGA. The CDR3 is 12 residues long. V was shortened by 4 bases and J by 6 bases, with 9 bases between the two germline ends. The chain's CDR3 is CASSSPGSEAFF. CDR3 DNA sequence: TGTGCCAGCAGCTCGCCGGGGTCTGAAGCTTTCTTT.

This clone was detected once. The chain uses TRBV4-3 and TRBJ1-2, with 9 bases matching TRBD1. This CDR3 is 18 amino acids long. From germline, CDR1 is LGHNA and CDR2 YSLEER. V was clipped by 0 bases and J by 8 bases; unmatched bases: 16. Here the CDR3 reads CASSQDQGQGLGLRGYTF. In DNA, the CDR3 is TGCGCCAGCAGCCAAGATCAGGGACAGGGTTTAGGTTTGCGAGGCTACACCTTC.